This passage covers 8 T cell receptor beta chains from one sample sequenced in a study of molecular identifiers for immune sequencing clone quantification. A single record per CDR3 protein comes from TCRdb applying MiXCR to the PCR reads. The sample has about 100,000 distinct CDR3 sequences, roughly 38% seen once. The sample consisted of naive CD8+ T cells from blood, with Jurkat cell RNA spiked in. Stated subset: FACS-sorted CD8+CD4-CCR7+CD45RA+ naive T cells. Every receptor here comes from a human donor in good health. Some libraries in this study had Jurkat cell RNA spiked in.

In regard to this clonotype: This could be a read error, since a much larger clone is one nucleotide away. The CDR3 sequence: CASSERDYNEQFF. The CDR3 DNA sequence: TGTGCCAGCAGCGAGCGGGACTACAATGAGCAGTTCTTC. J is TRBJ2-1 and V is TRBV6-2 or TRBV6-3, with 7 bases lining up with TRBD2. The length of the CDR3 is 13 residues. Germline trimming cut 6 bases from V and 3 bases from J; bases unmatched to any gene: 2. Looked up from germline, CDR1 is MNHEY and CDR2 is SVGEGT.

The chain combines TRBV28 with TRBJ1-6; D is perhaps TRBD1 (5 bases). This CDR3 has 17 residues. Trimming took off 6 bases at V and 7 bases at J, with 22 bases between the two ends. Germline-derived CDR1 and CDR2 are MDHEN and SYDVKM. The CDR3 DNA is TGTGCCAGCAGCACGGCCCAGCTCAGGGTACGAAATTCACCCCTCCACTTT. This translates into CASSTAQLRVRNSPLHF.

The V call is TRBV6-5, the J call TRBJ2-1; unclear D gene. Trimming removed 8 bases at V and 0 bases at J, with 14 bases between. Germline values: CDR1 MNHEY, CDR2 SVGAGI. The CDR3 consists of 15 residues. The DNA for the CDR3 is TGTGCCAGCCAAAGAGGTCGTAGCTCCTACAATGAGCAGTTCTTC. Amino acids: CASQRGRSSYNEQFF.

Points on this clonotype: Since a much larger clone is just one base distant, this may be a read error. The rearrangement joins TRBV6-6 to TRBJ2-7, with D hard to call. Looked up from germline, CDR1 is MNHNY and CDR2 is SVGAGI (reference sequence). The CDR3 length is 11 residues. The CDR3 sequence is CACSSPDEQYF. CDR3 DNA: TGTGCCTGCAGTTCCCCCGACGAGCAGTACTTC.

This clonotype was picked up a small number of times. The chain links TRBV7-9 to TRBJ2-7, with D perhaps matching TRBD1 or TRBD2 (5 bases each). The CDR3 runs 14 residues. Germline V CDR1 and CDR2: SEHNR, FQNEAQ (reference sequence). Trimming removed 6 bases from V and 1 base from J, with 13 bases in between. The CDR3 loop reads CASSSGDGSYEQYF. DNA of the CDR3: TGTGCCAGCAGTTCCGGGGACGGTTCCTACGAGCAGTACTTC. Supplemented by reference TRBV7-9 and TRBJ2-7, the full variable domain reads DTGVSQNPRHKITKRGQNVTFRCDPISEHNRLYWYRQTLGQGPEFLTYFQNEAQLEKSRLLSDRFSAERPKGSFSTLEIQRTEQGDSAMYLCASSSGDGSYEQYFGPGTRLTVT.

This clonotype was recorded at least ten times. This chain links TRBV7-8 with TRBJ1-4, with D perhaps matching TRBD1 (5 bases). The CDR3 is 12 residues long. Trimming stripped 1 base from V and 9 bases from J, with 6 bases between. Per germline, CDR1 SGHVS and CDR2 FQNEAQ. The CDR3: CASSLEGKKLFF. The CDR3 DNA sequence: TGTGCCAGCAGCTTAGAGGGGAAAAAACTGTTTTTT.

This clonotype appeared many times. The J gene is TRBJ1-1, the V gene TRBV28; D ambiguous. This CDR3 is built from 14 residues. V lost 5 bases and J lost 0, with 10 bases in between. Germline lookup yields CDR1 MDHEN and CDR2 SYDVKM. The CDR3, as DNA: TGTGCCAGCAGTCCCCCACCGTTGAACACTGAAGCTTTCTTT. This codes for CASSPPPLNTEAFF.

The rearrangement joins TRBV27 to TRBJ2-7, with D tentatively TRBD2 (6 bases). The V end lost 3 bases, the J end lost 0 bases, and 12 bases lay between the germline ends. Germline V gene data show CDR1 as MNHEY and CDR2 as SMNVEV (reference sequence). This CDR3 contains 15 residues. The CDR3 region is CASSFGRPSSYEQYF. CDR3 nucleotides: TGTGCCAGCAGTTTTGGGAGGCCTAGCTCCTACGAGCAGTACTTC.